This TCR beta chain was retrieved from a study of blood T cell repertoires in COVID-19. Background on the study: Acute and convalescent COVID-19 samples came from the United States, Italy and Spain. PBMCs, B-cell-depleted T cells, or T cells provided the cDNA or gDNA that made up the material.

This clone was counted only a few times. Original processing methods: Estimation of nucleated cell counts relied on the amplification of reference gene primers. Sequenced by immunoSEQ multiplex PCR; TCRdb stores in-frame clones only, minus some. V, J and clone size derive from that table, while D and trimming were established from the DNA sequence. The table lists 87,000 or so clones, over 75% of them singletons. Sequenced sample: peripheral blood. This sequence originates from a woman in her 70s with acute or convalescent COVID-19.

This chain's CDR3 is CASRTGGGTGELFF. The CDR3 bases are TGTGCCAGCAGGACAGGGGGCGGGACCGGGGAGCTGTTTTTT. The rearrangement joins TRBV28 to TRBJ2-2; the match to TRBD1 covers 10 bases. V dropped 6 bases and J dropped 5; count of bases not matched to a gene: 3. CDR3 length equals 14 residues. Germline values: CDR1 MDHEN, CDR2 SYDVKM.